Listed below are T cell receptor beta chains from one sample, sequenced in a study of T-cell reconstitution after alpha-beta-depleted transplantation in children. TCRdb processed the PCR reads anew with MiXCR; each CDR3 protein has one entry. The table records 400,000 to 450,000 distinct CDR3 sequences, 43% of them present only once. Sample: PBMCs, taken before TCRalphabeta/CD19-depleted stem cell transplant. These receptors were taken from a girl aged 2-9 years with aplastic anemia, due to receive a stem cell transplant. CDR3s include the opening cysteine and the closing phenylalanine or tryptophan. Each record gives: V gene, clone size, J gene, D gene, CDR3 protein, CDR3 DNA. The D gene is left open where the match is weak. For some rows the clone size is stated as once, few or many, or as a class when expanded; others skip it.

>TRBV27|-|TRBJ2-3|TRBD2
CASSPPIAGGPNTQYF
TGTGCCAGCAGTCCCCCTATAGCGGGAGGCCCTAATACGCAGTATTTT
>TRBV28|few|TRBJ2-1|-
CASSLQSYPEQFF
TGTGCCAGCAGTTTACAGAGTTACCCTGAGCAGTTCTTC
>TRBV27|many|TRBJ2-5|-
CASSLSKGGETQYF
TGTGCCAGCAGTTTATCGAAGGGTGGAGAGACCCAGTACTTC
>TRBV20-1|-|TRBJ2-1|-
CSAPTAPSYNEQFF
TGCAGTGCGCCTACGGCGCCCTCCTACAATGAGCAGTTCTTC
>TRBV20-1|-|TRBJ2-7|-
CSARDLGRAPYEQYF
TGCAGTGCTAGAGATCTTGGCCGGGCCCCCTACGAGCAGTACTTC
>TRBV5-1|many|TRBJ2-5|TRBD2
CASRGGETQYF
TGCGCCAGCCGGGGGGGAGAGACCCAGTACTTC
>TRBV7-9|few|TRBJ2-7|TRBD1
CASSLGDRGRGEQYF
TGTGCCAGCAGCTTAGGGGACAGGGGGCGAGGCGAGCAGTACTTC
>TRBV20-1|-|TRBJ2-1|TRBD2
CSAGTSGRAYNEQFF
TGCAGTGCCGGGACTAGCGGGAGGGCCTACAATGAGCAGTTCTTC
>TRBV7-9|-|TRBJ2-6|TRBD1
CASSPSGQLSGANVLTF
TGTGCCAGCAGCCCATCGGGACAGCTCTCTGGGGCCAACGTCCTGACTTTC
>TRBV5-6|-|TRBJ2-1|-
CASSSLVGEQFF
TGTGCCAGCAGCTCCTTAGTAGGTGAGCAGTTCTTC
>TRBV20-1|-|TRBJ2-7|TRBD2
CSARDGTSGSNEQYF
TGCAGTGCTAGAGATGGGACTAGCGGGAGCAACGAGCAGTACTTC
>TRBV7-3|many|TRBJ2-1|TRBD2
CASSWTSGRANEQFF
TGTGCCAGCAGCTGGACTAGCGGGAGGGCCAATGAGCAGTTCTTC
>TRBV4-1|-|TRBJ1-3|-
CASSLWDTDSGNTIYF
TGCGCCAGCAGCCTATGGGACACCGACTCTGGAAACACCATATATTTT
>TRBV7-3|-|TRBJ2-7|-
CASSLTAGDPYEQYF
TGTGCCAGCAGCTTAACAGCAGGGGATCCCTACGAGCAGTACTTC
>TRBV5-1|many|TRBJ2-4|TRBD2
CASSSRGEGAKNIQYF
TGCGCCAGCAGCTCTCGCGGGGAGGGGGCCAAAAACATTCAGTACTTC
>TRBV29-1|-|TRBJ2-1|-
CSVEDLRGDEQFF
TGCAGCGTTGAAGATCTCAGGGGAGATGAGCAGTTCTTC